This paragraph reports one T cell receptor beta chain. As yet, its antigen is unknown. A much larger clone lies one base from this, so it may be a read error. This entry is derived from a study of identical twins' blood T cells. Findings and limits, study-wide: Mainly, cloneset size products determined shared clonotypes, twins included. Twin similarity might stem from environmental factors, not only genetics. Out-of-frame TCRbeta clonotypes reportedly had markedly more similar V usage in twins than unrelated donors.

V was pared by 2 bases and J by 6 bases, with 14 bases between. The CDR3 runs to 14 residues. Germline CDR1 SNHLY, CDR2 FYNNEI. Per the study methods: Clonotypes per individual ranged from about 95,000 to nearly 550,000. In TCRdb, the 5' RACE reads were re-called with MiXCR into one record per CDR3 protein. The authors' filters were not applied to this entry. This table holds 300,000 to 450,000 distinct CDR3 sequences, around 30% found once. This receptor was identified in a woman between 18 and 50 years old in good health. The chain recombines TRBV2 with TRBJ2-7; unclear D gene. Specimen: PBMCs. CDR3 residues: CASSEQELRGEQYF. CDR3 DNA: TGTGCCAGCAGTGAACAGGAACTCCGAGGCGAGCAGTACTTC. Complete variable domain (other parts from reference TRBV2 and TRBJ2-7): EPEVTQTPSHQVTQMGQEVILRCVPISNHLYFYWYRQILGQKVEFLVSFYNNEISEKSEIFDDQFSVERPDGSNFTLKIRSTKLEDSAMYFCASSEQELRGEQYFGPGTRLTVT.